What follows describes a single TCR beta chain. Its antigen is not yet known. Base qualities are missing; no much larger clone stands one base away. TCRbeta CDR3 regions were amplified from genomic DNA by means of the immunoSEQ Assay, a bias-controlled multiplex PCR. The published analysis was carried out like this. The number of nucleated cells in each sample was estimated from the amplification of reference gene primers within the assay. To quantify the absolute abundance of each unique TCRbeta CDR3 rearrangement, sequence reads were collapsed and filtered. Productive Simpson clonality was computed per sample as the square root of Simpson's diversity index over productive rearrangements. The source is immuneACCESS, and TCRdb retained only in-frame sequences with V and J called. Part of the clones is not carried over; for the studies checked, unresolved V genes explain less than half of this, and the remainder is unexplained. V and J calls and clone size are copied from that table; D and trimming were computed from the DNA. This sample lists some 200,000 clones; around four fifths were detected once. In total, the top ten clones hold approximately 14% of the sample.

The data belong to a study of blood T cell repertoires in COVID-19 (TCRdb year 2020). A note on the overall study: The collaborator samples originated in the United States, Italy and Spain and spanned the acute and convalescent phases of COVID-19. The prospective study material was composed of cDNA or gDNA derived from T cells, B-cell-depleted T cells, or PBMCs. The dataset comprised deeply sampled blood TCRbeta repertoires from subjects exposed to, actively infected with, or recovered from COVID-19. A freely available public database, intended as a resource for researchers studying the immune response to SARS-CoV-2, is where the repertoires were released. Samples came from the ongoing ImmuneRACE study (first 160 participants) plus 1,254 subjects from 6 global collaborators. Sample metadata almost always included a de-identified subject ID, COVID-19 status, age in years and sex. Where available, HLA class I and class II types were taken from metadata supplied by the sample provider and were not determined by assay-based typing.

Whole blood was collected in K2EDTA tubes by collaborating institutions according to the institutions' own protocols. For TCRbeta analysis, collaborators shipped samples in one of three forms: frozen whole blood, isolated PBMCs, or DNA extracted from either of those sample types. General findings and caveats noted by the study authors: The quantity of clinical and demographic metadata differed by source and by participant and was supplied without curation.

V is pruned by 6 bases and J by 8 bases, leaving 14 bases of the junction without a gene match. The CDR3, from cysteine to phenylalanine, totals 16 residues. The read is trimmed to its CDR3 DNA, 48 bases read in frame from base 1. CDR1 and CDR2 are read off the germline V gene as MGHDK and SYGVNS. Source material: peripheral blood. Recombination connected TRBV25-1 to TRBJ2-1; 9 bases in the junction line up with TRBD2. This clonotype was obtained from a man aged 25 to 40 with active or convalescent COVID-19. The nucleotide sequence reads as follows: TGTGCCAGCAGGGCCCCCTCAGGTAGCGGGAGCCATGAGCAGTTCTTC. It specifies CASRAPSGSGSHEQFF.